This TCR beta chain appears in the sequencing data of a study of shared clonotypes between healthy human individuals. For this clone: Its matching antigen is unknown. A far larger clone is only one base removed, so a read error is likely. The same CDR3 arises from other DNA sequences in this sample as well.

Trimming took 8 bases from V and 2 from J, leaving 15 bases between them. Germline values: CDR1 ENHRY, CDR2 SYGVKD. The CDR3 spans 14 residues. General study findings and limits: Sampling involved blood alone; tissue repertoires likely differ.

Donors had no recently reported acute infections or vaccinations and were HIV-negative. Genomic DNA of unsorted samples came from tens of millions of PBMCs. Authors' processing steps: Filtering differed because ImmunoSEQ produced junction-only sequences that carried no quality scores. The repertoire was sequenced with immunoSEQ multiplex PCR; TCRdb's copy has only in-frame clones and lacks some. The V and J calls and clone size are taken from that table; D and trimming were inferred from the DNA. The sample contains about 490,000 clones, 81% of which appear only once. The chain joins TRBV10-3 to TRBJ2-5; tentatively, D is TRBD1 (6 bases). The source of this sequence is a woman aged 40 to 55 in good health. Some clones in this sample may be carry-over from other donors' samples. Sequenced: PBMCs. The CDR3 DNA sequence: TGTGCCATCGGTGGACAGACAGGACAAGAGACCCAGTACTTC. It specifies CAIGGQTGQETQYF.